This T cell receptor (beta chain) was identified in a study of regulatory T cells in long-lasting Graves disease. This clonotype was seen ten or more times. Its specificity is not known. HTBI primers from iRepertoire and Arm-PCR of CDR3 regions yielded the TCR beta libraries. TCRdb re-analysed the multiplex PCR reads in MiXCR, keeping a single row per CDR3 protein. The table includes 300,000 or so distinct CDR3 sequences, 15% to 20% detected once. General study findings and limits: Persistent disease was characterized by preferential usage of TRBV28, TRBJ1-2 and TRBJ2-5. Possibly, too few samples lowered accuracy.

The CDR3 is made up of 15 amino acids. Germline V gives CDR1 MDHEN, CDR2 SYDVKM. The ends were cut back, 4 bases at V and 13 bases at J, with 25 bases in the middle. Time point indicated: persistent/refractory GD, antithyroid drugs over 5 years with positive TRAb. Extracted PBMC RNA gave rise to the TCR library. The source is a female donor with Graves disease. This chain uses TRBV28 with TRBJ1-2; no definite D call. The specimen comprised peripheral blood mononuclear cells (PBMCs), sampled when the disease was refractory, from a patient treated with antithyroid drugs. The CDR3 nucleotides read TGTGCCAGCAGTTCCTCGACAATCGGGAGGGCTATAGGCACCTTC. This codes for CASSSSTIGRAIGTF.